This entry is about one T cell receptor beta chain. Its matching antigen is unknown. The PCR contained 60 Vbeta and 13 Jbeta primers. Repertoires were generated with immunoSEQ multiplex PCR, while TCRdb's copy carries only in-frame clones and drops some. This sample has roughly 180,000 clones, with 75% to 80% found just once. This entry comes from a study of cytomegalovirus exposure and HLA in healthy donors. Study context: There were a few hundred genotyped donors. Of these, roughly 80% fell in the genetic ancestry cluster associated with self-reported Caucasian donors.

General study points: The study flagged about 150 TCR beta chains as cytomegalovirus-associated. In all likelihood, a cluster of highly shared sequence variants was a sequencing artifact. Per published accounts, TCR beta sequences correctly predicted the HLA-A and HLA-B alleles of most subjects.

CDR3 length: 13 residues. Per germline, CDR1 GTSNPN and CDR2 SVGIG (reference sequence). The source is a female donor in good health and CMV-seronegative. Source material: PBMCs. The rearrangement uses TRBV30 and TRBJ2-5; D is possibly TRBD1 (5 bases). The J call may be incorrect, as the DNA end agrees better with TRBJ2-7. The CDR3 DNA reads TGTGCCTGGGATCGACAGAGCCTTCGCGAGCAGTACTTC. Protein product: CAWDRQSLREQYF.